This T cell receptor (beta chain) was obtained from a study of human T cells and chemical hapten exposure. Study-wide results and caveats: The number of TCRs over 1 in 1000 frequency stayed unchanged after DPC.

Specified time point: pre-sensitization, week 0. Treatment in this sample: therapeutic diphenylcyclopropenone sensitization with weekly scalp DPC. Only after blood had been drawn was each patch test applied. It was unfractionated whole blood from which total RNA was extracted. Trimming at V came to 5 bases and at J to 4 bases, leaving 15 bases not matched to a gene. The germline V gene encodes CDR1 MGHDK and CDR2 SYGVNS. The CDR3 loop spans 17 amino acids. Via MiXCR, TCRdb re-called the RACE reads, giving one row per CDR3 protein. The sample lists about 89,000 distinct CDR3 sequences, 11% seen once, with more than 2.5% in the top ten. With regard to this clonotype: Its antigen remains unknown.

V is TRBV25-1 and J is TRBJ2-5, with 8 bases identical to TRBD2. The receptor was isolated from a woman in her fifties or sixties with alopecia areata. Some clones in this sample may be carry-over from other donors' samples. Sequenced material: whole blood, taken in connection with sensitization to the hapten diphenylcyclopropenone (DPC). The CDR3 loop is CASSPAFSGDVGETQYF. The CDR3 DNA reads as TGTGCCAGCAGTCCGGCTTTTAGCGGGGACGTCGGAGAGACCCAGTACTTC.